A single sample gave rise to the 9 T cell receptor beta chains below, sequenced in a study of blood T cell repertoires in COVID-19. Sequenced by immunoSEQ multiplex PCR; TCRdb stores in-frame clones only, minus some. The table records some 74,000 clones, 83% of them present only once. The specimen was peripheral blood. These TCRs come from a man older than 75 with acute or convalescent COVID-19.

CDR3 region: CASSPTIWVYGYTF. The CDR3 bases are TGTGCCAGCAGTCCAACTATATGGGTCTATGGCTACACCTTC. The rearrangement uses TRBV6-5 and TRBJ1-2; D gene uncertain. The CDR3 contains 14 residues. CDR1 and CDR2 (germline): MNHEY, SVGAGI. Trimming left V 5 bases short and J 4 bases short, with 14 bases between.

The chain links TRBV6-2 or TRBV6-3 to TRBJ1-4; no firm D call. Looked up from germline, CDR1 is MNHEY and CDR2 is SVGEGT. Trimming left V 2 bases short and J 7 bases short, with 11 bases between. The CDR3 length is 14 residues. The DNA of the CDR3 is TGTGCCAGCAGTTACCCTGCCGGGGTTGAAAAACTGTTTTTT. Its translation is CASSYPAGVEKLFF.

This chain links TRBV5-5 with TRBJ2-3, with a tentative D call TRBD2 (6 bases). Germline CDR1 and CDR2: SGHKS and YYEKEE (reference sequence). The CDR3 consists of 15 residues. The V end lost 5 bases, the J end lost 4 bases, and 17 bases lay between the germline ends. This CDR3 is CASSFQPTGADTQYF. As DNA, the CDR3 is TGTGCCAGCAGTTTTCAACCTACGGGGGCAGATACGCAGTATTTT.

The chain uses TRBV11-2 and TRBJ2-3, with D possibly matching TRBD1 (6 bases). Germline values: CDR1 SGHAT, CDR2 FQNNGV. There are 16 residues in the CDR3. The V end lost 1 base, the J end lost 0 bases, and 11 bases lay between the germline ends. The DNA for the CDR3 is TGTGCCAGCAGCTTAGTAGGGGGTGCTAGCACAGATACGCAGTATTTT. This encodes CASSLVGGASTDTQYF. Filled out from reference TRBV11-2 and TRBJ2-3, the complete variable domain reads EAGVAQSPRYKIIEKRQSVAFWCNPISGHATLYWYQQILGQGPKLLIQFQNNGVVDDSQLPKDRFSAERLKGVDSTLKIQPAKLEDSAVYLCASSLVGGASTDTQYFGPGTRLTVL.

This clone was picked up a small number of times. The genes are TRBV6-5 and TRBJ1-2; D may be TRBD1 (6 bases). V was shortened by 10 bases and J by 2 bases, with 17 bases between the two germline ends. CDR1 is MNHEY, CDR2 SVGAGI, per germline. The CDR3 has 14 residues. In DNA form, the CDR3 reads TGTGCCATACAAAGGCAGGGGTCCAACTATGGCTACACCTTC. Amino acid sequence: CAIQRQGSNYGYTF.

The chain joins TRBV2 to TRBJ1-5; TRBD1 might be the D (6 bases). Germline lookup yields CDR1 SNHLY and CDR2 FYNNEI. The CDR3 covers 15 residues. V lost 2 bases, J lost 4 bases, and 12 bases lay in between. CDR3 DNA sequence: TGTGCCAGCAGTGAATCAGGACAGCGTAATCAGCCCCAGCATTTT. Amino acids: CASSESGQRNQPQHF. The full variable domain, completed using reference TRBV2 and TRBJ1-5, is EPEVTQTPSHQVTQMGQEVILRCVPISNHLYFYWYRQILGQKVEFLVSFYNNEISEKSEIFDDQFSVERPDGSNFTLKIRSTKLEDSAMYFCASSESGQRNQPQHFGDGTRLSIL.

The sample holds a few counts of this clone. The chain uses TRBV28 and TRBJ2-2; 9 bases are shared with TRBD1. This CDR3 comprises 14 residues. The V gene end was trimmed by 8 bases and the J gene end by 6 bases; junction bases not matched to a gene: 7. Germline V gene data show CDR1 as MDHEN and CDR2 as SYDVKM. CDR3 residues: CASRGTGKAGELFF. The CDR3 bases are TGTGCCAGCCGTGGGACAGGGAAGGCCGGGGAGCTGTTTTTT.

This clone was detected many times. The chain uses TRBV5-6 and TRBJ1-2; D perhaps matches TRBD1 (6 bases). Germline CDR1 SGHDT, CDR2 YYEEEE. V was pared by 0 bases and J by 0 bases, with 21 bases between. The CDR3 loop spans 19 amino acids. Here the CDR3 reads CASSLEALVGHPSNYGYTF. The CDR3 DNA sequence: TGTGCCAGCAGCTTGGAAGCTTTAGTGGGACATCCTTCTAACTATGGCTACACCTTC.

DNA of the CDR3: TGTGCCAGCAGCCCAAGGACAGCAATCATGAACACTGAAGCTTTCTTT. Its translation is CASSPRTAIMNTEAFF. V usage is TRBV7-9 and J usage is TRBJ1-1; tentatively, D is TRBD1 (6 bases). This CDR3 region has 16 residues. The V gene's germline CDR1 is SEHNR and CDR2 FQNEAQ (reference sequence). The V end lost 5 bases, the J end lost 0 bases, and 16 bases lay between the germline ends.